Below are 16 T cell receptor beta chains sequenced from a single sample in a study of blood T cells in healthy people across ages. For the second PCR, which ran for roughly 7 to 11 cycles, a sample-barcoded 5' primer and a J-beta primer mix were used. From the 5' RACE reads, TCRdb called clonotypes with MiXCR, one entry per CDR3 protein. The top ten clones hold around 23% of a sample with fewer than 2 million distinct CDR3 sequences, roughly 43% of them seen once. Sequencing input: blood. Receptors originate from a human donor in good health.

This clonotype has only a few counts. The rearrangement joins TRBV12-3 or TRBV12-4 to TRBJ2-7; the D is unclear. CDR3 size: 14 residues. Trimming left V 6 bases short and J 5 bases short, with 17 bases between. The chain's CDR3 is CASSPGPPRHEQYF. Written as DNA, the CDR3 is TGTGCCAGCAGCCCCGGCCCCCCCCGGCACGAGCAGTACTTC.

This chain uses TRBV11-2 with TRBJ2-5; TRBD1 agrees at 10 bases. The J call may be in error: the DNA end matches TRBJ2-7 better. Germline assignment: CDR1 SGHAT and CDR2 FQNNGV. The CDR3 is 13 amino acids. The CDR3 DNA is TGTGCCAGCAGCTTAAGGACAGGGGGCGAGCAGTACTTC. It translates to CASSLRTGGEQYF.

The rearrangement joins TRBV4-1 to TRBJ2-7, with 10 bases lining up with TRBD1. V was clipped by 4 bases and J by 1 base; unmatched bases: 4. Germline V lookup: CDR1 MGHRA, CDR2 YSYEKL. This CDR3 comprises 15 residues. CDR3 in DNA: TGCGCCAGCAGCCGTCTGGGACAGGGGTCCTACGAGCAGTACTTC. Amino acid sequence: CASSRLGQGSYEQYF.

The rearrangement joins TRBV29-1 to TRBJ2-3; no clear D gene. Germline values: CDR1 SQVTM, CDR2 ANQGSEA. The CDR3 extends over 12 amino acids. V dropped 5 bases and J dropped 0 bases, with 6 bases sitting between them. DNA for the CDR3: TGCAGCGTTATGACCAGCACAGATACGCAGTATTTT. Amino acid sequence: CSVMTSTDTQYF.

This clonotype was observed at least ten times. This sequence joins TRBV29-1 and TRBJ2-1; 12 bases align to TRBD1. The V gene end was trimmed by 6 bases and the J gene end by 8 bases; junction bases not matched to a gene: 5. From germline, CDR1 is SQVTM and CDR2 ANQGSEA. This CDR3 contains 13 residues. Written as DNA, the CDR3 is TGCAGCGTAAAAGGGACAGGGGGCGATGAGCAGTTCTTC. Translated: CSVKGTGGDEQFF.

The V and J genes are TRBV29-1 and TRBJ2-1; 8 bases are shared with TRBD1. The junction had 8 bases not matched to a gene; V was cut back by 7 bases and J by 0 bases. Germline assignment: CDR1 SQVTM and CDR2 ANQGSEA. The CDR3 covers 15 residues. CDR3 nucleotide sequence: TGCAGCGGCCGACAGGGGCTAAGCTCCTACAATGAGCAGTTCTTC. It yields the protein CSGRQGLSSYNEQFF.

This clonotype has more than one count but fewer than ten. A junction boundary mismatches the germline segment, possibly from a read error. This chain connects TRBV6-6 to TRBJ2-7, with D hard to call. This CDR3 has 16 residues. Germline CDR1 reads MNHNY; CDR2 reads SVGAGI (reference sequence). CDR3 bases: TGTGCCGGCAGCCCCCTCCAGCCAGGTTACAGCTACGAGCAGTACTTC. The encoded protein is CAGSPLQPGYSYEQYF.

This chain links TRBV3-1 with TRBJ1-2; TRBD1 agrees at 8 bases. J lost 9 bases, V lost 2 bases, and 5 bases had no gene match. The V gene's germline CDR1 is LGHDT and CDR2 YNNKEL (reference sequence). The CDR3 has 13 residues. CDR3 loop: CASSQRTGSSYTF. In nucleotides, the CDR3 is TGTGCCAGCAGCCAAAGGACAGGGTCTAGCTACACCTTC.

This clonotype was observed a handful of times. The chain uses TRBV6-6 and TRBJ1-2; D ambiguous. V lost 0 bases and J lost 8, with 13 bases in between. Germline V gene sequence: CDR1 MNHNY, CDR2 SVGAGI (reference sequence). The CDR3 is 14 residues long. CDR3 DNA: TGTGCCAGCAGTTACTCGGGGATTCGGCGGGGCTACACCTTC. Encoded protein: CASSYSGIRRGYTF.

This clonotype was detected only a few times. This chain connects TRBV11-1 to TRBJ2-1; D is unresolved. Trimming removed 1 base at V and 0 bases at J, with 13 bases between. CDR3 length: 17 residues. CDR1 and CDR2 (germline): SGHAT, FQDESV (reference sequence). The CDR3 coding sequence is TGTGCCAGCAGCTTAGAGCAGTCTTTTAGCTCCTACAATGAGCAGTTCTTC. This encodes CASSLEQSFSSYNEQFF.

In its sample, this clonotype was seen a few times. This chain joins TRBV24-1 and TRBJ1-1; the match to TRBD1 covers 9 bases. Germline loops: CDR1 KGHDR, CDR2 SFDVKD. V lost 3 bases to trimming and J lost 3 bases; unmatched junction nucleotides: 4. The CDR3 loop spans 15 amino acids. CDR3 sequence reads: CATSDPGQGHTEAFF. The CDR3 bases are TGTGCCACCAGTGATCCCGGACAGGGGCACACTGAAGCTTTCTTT.

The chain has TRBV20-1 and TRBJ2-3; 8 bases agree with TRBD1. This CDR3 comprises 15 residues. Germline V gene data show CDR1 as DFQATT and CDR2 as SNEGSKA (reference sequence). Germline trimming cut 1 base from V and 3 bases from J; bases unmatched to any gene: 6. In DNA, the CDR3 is TGCAGTGCTAGAGGGGGTACAGGGGGAACAGATACGCAGTATTTT. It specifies CSARGGTGGTDTQYF.

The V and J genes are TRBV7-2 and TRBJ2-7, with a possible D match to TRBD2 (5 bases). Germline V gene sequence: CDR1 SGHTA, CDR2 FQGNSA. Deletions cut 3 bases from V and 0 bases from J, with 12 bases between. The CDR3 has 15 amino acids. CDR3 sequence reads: CASSFGLWSSYEQYF. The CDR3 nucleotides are TGTGCCAGCAGCTTCGGACTCTGGAGCTCCTACGAGCAGTACTTC.

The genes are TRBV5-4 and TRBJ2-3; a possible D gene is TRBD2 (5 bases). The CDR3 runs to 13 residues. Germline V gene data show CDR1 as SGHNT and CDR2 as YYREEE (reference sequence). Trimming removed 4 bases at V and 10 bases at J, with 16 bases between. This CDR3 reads CASSPNTDGAQYF. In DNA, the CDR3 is TGTGCCAGCAGCCCCAATACTGACGGGGCGCAGTATTTT.

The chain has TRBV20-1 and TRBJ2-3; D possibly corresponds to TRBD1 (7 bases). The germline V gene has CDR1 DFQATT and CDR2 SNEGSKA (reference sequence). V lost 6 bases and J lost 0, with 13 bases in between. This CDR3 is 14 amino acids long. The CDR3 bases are TGCAGTGCCCTGACAGGGACTAGCACAGATACGCAGTATTTT. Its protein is CSALTGTSTDTQYF.

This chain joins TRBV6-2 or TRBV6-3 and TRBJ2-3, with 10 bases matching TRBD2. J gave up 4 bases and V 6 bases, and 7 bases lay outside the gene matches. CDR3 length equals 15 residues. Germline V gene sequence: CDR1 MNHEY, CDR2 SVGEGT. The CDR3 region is CASRTGTSVPDTQYF. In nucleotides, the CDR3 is TGTGCCAGCAGGACCGGGACTAGCGTCCCAGATACGCAGTATTTT.